This T cell receptor (beta chain) was captured in a study of identical twins. This clonotype was counted between two and nine times. TCRdb independently ran MiXCR on the 5' RACE reads; one entry per CDR3 protein. This table holds 500,000 to 550,000 distinct CDR3 sequences, less than 25% found once. The CDR3 has 12 residues. This same sample was also part of a study on T cells expressing NK-cell markers.

The sample consisted of CD4+ T cells sorted from blood. This TCR derives from a woman under 30 in good health. The rearrangement links TRBV21-1 to TRBJ2-1. TRBV21-1 is a known pseudogene. The CDR3 loop is CASSKASNEQFF. In nucleotides, the CDR3 is TGTGCCAGCAGCAAAGCCAGCAATGAGCAGTTCTTC.